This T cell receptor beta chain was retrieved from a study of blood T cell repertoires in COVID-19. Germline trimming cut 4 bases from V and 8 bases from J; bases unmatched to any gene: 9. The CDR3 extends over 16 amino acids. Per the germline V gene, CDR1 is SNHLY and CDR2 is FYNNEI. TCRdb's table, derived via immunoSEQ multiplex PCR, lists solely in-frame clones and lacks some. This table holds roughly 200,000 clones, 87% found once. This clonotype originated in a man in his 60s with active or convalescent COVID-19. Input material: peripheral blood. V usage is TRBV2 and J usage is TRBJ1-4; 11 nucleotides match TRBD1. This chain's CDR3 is CASSARTGGGLEKLFF. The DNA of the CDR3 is TGTGCCAGCAGTGCCCGGACAGGGGGCGGGCTGGAAAAACTGTTTTTT.